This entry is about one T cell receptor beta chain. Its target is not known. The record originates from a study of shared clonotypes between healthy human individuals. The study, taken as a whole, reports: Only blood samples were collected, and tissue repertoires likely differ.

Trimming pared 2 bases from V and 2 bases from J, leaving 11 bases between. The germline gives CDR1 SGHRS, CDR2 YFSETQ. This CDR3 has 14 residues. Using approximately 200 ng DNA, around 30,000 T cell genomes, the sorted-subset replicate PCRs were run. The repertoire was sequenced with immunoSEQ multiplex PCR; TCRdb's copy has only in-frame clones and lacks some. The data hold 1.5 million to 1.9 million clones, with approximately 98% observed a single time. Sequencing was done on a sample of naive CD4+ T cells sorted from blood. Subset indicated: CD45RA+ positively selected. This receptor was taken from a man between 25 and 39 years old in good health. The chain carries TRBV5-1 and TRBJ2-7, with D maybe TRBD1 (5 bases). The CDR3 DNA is TGCGCCAGCAGCTTAAAAGGGGCTGCCTACGAGCAGTACTTC. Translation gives CASSLKGAAYEQYF.